This T cell receptor beta chain was sequenced during a study of T cell changes during pregnancy in multiple sclerosis (dated by TCRdb to the late 2010s). Background on the whole study: Changes in the T cell repertoire over the course of pregnancy were examined in this study in women with multiple sclerosis.

Concerning this clone: Its antigen remains unidentified. Base qualities are missing; no much larger clone stands one base away.

Library creation used the immunoSEQ multiplex PCR assay. The source is immuneACCESS, and TCRdb retained only in-frame sequences with V and J called. Part of the clones is not carried over; for the studies checked, unresolved V genes explain less than half of this, and the remainder is unexplained. The sample contains approximately 60,000 clones, 92% of them found a single time. Approximately 0.2% of the sample goes to the ten largest clones. This receptor was taken from a female donor with multiple sclerosis, enrolled in a pregnancy study. The input for sequencing was CD4+ T cells from peripheral blood mononuclear cells, taken in the second trimester of pregnancy.

The CDR3 region: CASSLAGTGNTGELFF. The base sequence is TGCGCCAGCAGCTTGGCCGGGACAGGAAATACCGGGGAGCTGTTTTTT. The chain employs TRBV5-1 and TRBJ2-2, with 8 central nucleotides matching TRBD1. CDR1 SGHRS and CDR2 YFSETQ were looked up in the germline V gene. V trim: 0 bases; J trim: 5 bases; unmatched bases: 6. From cysteine to phenylalanine, the CDR3 is 16 amino acids long. The retained sequence is limited to the CDR3, 48 bases, with the frame set at the first base.